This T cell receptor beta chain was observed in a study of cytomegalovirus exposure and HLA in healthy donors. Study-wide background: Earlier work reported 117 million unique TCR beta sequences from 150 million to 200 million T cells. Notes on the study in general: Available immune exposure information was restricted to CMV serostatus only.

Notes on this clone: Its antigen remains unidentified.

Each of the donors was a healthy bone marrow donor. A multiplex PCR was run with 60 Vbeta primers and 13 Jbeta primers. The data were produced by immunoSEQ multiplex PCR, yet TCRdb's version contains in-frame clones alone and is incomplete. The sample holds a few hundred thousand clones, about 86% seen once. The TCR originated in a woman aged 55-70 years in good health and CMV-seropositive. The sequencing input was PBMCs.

The CDR3 bases are TGTGCCAGCAGTTCACCGGGACAGGGGTACTACGAGCAGTACTTC. Its translation: CASSSPGQGYYEQYF. The chain links TRBV6-5 to TRBJ2-7; 10 nucleotides line up with TRBD1. Germline CDR1 is MNHEY and CDR2 is SVGAGI. Trimming took 4 bases from V and 3 from J; bases not matched to a gene: 6. This CDR3 is built from 15 residues.